The clone carrying this T cell receptor (beta chain) was seen only a few times. Each CDR3 protein is one row after TCRdb ran MiXCR on the RT-PCR reads. The sample contains over 150,000 distinct CDR3 sequences, approximately 30% of which appear only once. The entry originates in a study of patients and donors after allogeneic stem cell transplantation. Germline lookup yields CDR1 DFQATT and CDR2 SNEGSKA (reference sequence). The CDR3 totals 14 residues. Germline trimming cut 6 bases from V and 0 bases from J; bases unmatched to any gene: 7. The chain uses TRBV20-1 and TRBJ1-1, with 7 positions matching TRBD1. This clonotype was obtained from a human donor who was either an allogeneic HSCT recipient or a stem cell or donor lymphocyte infusion donor (not recorded which). It is not recorded whose cells these are; they may come from a transplant donor. Sequencing was done on a sample of blood, either unsorted or a sorted T cell fraction (not recorded which). CDR3: CSATLGQMNTEAFF. CDR3 in DNA: TGCAGTGCCACCTTGGGACAGATGAACACTGAAGCTTTCTTT.